This T cell receptor beta chain stems from a study of PD-1 blockade in classical Hodgkin lymphoma. About the research overall: Intravenous delivery of nivolumab at 3 mg/kg to patients occurred every 2 weeks.

Each patient relapsed following autologous stem cell transplantation, and prior brentuximab vedotin exposure differed. The germline V gene has CDR1 SGHTA and CDR2 FQGNSA. The CDR3 is 12 residues long. Between the trimmed V and J ends, which lost 3 bases and 3 bases, there was a span of 5 bases. Assay used: immunoSEQ multiplex PCR; TCRdb lists only in-frame clones, some missing. The sample holds about 41,000 clones; 76% are singletons and the top ten take under 25%. The J gene is TRBJ1-1, the V gene TRBV7-2, with unresolved D. Specimen: peripheral blood mononuclear cells (PBMCs), collected at baseline. The receptor was derived from a human donor with classical Hodgkin lymphoma. The CDR3 here is CASSLEYTEAFF. CDR3 bases: TGTGCCAGCAGCTTGGAATACACTGAAGCTTTCTTT.